These T cell receptor beta chains were read from a single sample in a study of quantifying T cell responses using KT2 cells. A single record per CDR3 protein comes from TCRdb applying MiXCR to the UMI-ligation and nested PCR reads. Seen here are approximately 43,000 distinct CDR3 sequences, 17% observed once, and the top ten hold approximately 45%. Sequencing was performed on PBMCs spiked with cells of the T cell clone KT2. The receptor source for this set is a human donor. CDR3s leave out the opening cysteine and the closing phenylalanine or tryptophan.

v_call,cdr3_aa
TRBV29-1,SVVPSGRDTQY
TRBV14,ASSQDSAITTDTQY
TRBV6-5,ASSYNRDRGYEQY
TRBV11-2,ASVGSRGDTGELF
TRBV29-1,SVWSGGSQPQH
TRBV29-1,SVEGRQTIEAF
TRBV20-1,SAQGLAEYNEQF
TRBV7-9,ASSAQSVVGGNTIY
TRBV6-2/TRBV6-3,ASSFMVKNTEAF
TRBV7-2,ASSLAEGAGANVLT
TRBV30,AWSAGLAGVGDIQY
TRBV6-5,ASSYEAGRVAF
TRBV6-4,ASSDSSGSGANVLT
TRBV5-1,ASSWGQGDEQY
TRBV10-1,ASSESRVPDTQY
TRBV4-2,ASSQDLSGKNIQY
TRBV20-1,SAGGKGNQPQH
TRBV19,ASRGLASGRPGELF
TRBV29-1,SVDDRQEDGLRNTEAF
TRBV7-2,ASRPPPGELF
TRBV12-3/TRBV12-4,ASSFSNYGYT
TRBV30,AWTTSGSNEQY
TRBV12-3/TRBV12-4,ASREQGGVMNTEAF
TRBV4-2,ASSQGGVETQY
TRBV7-9,AGSLEQYGNIQY
TRBV20-1,SASAGGNTDTQY